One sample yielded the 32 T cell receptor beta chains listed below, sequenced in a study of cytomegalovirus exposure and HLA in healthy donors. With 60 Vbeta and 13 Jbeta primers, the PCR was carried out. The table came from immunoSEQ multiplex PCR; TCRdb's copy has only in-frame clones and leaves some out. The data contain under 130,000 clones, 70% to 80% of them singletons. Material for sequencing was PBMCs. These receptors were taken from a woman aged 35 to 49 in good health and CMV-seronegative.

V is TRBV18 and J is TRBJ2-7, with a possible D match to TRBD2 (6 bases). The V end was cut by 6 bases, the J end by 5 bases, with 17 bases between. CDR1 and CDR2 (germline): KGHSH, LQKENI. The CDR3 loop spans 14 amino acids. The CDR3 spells CASSRGGVMHEQYF. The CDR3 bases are TGTGCCAGCTCCCGCGGCGGGGTGATGCACGAGCAGTACTTC.

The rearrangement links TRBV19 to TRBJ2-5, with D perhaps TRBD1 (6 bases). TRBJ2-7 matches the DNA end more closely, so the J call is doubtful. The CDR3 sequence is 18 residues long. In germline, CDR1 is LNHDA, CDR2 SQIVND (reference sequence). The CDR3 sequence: CASSTRQAEKGTPYEQYF. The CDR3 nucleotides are TGTGCCAGTAGTACCCGACAGGCCGAGAAGGGAACCCCCTACGAGCAGTACTTC.

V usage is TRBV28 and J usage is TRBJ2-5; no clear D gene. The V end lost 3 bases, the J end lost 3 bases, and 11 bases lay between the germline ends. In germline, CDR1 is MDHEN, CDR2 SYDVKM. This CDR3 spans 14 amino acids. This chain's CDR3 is CASSFSDLEETQYF. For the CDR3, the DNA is TGTGCCAGCAGTTTTAGTGACTTGGAAGAGACCCAGTACTTC. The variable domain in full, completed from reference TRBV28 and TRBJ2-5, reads DVKVTQSSRYLVKRTGEKVFLECVQDMDHENMFWYRQDPGLGLRLIYFSYDVKMKEKGDIPEGYSVSREKKERFSLILESASTNQTSMYLCASSFSDLEETQYFGPGTRLLVL.

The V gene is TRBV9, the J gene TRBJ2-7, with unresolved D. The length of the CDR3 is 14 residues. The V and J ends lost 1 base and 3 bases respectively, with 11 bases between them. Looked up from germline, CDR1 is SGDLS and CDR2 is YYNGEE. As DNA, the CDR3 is TGTGCCAGCAGCGTATCGTCAGAAAACTACGAGCAGTACTTC. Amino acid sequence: CASSVSSENYEQYF.

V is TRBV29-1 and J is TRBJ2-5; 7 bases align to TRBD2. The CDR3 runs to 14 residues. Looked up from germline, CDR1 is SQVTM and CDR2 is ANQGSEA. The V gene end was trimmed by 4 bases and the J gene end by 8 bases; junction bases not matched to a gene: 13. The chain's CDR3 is CSVGGGGSSQTQYF. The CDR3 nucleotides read TGCAGCGTTGGTGGGGGGGGATCAAGTCAAACCCAGTACTTC.

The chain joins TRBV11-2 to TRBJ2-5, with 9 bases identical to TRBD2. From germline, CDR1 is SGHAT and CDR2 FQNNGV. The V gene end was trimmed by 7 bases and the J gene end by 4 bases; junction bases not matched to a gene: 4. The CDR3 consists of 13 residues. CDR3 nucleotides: TGTGCCAGCACCCGCGGGGGGGGAGAGACCCAGTACTTC. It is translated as CASTRGGGETQYF.

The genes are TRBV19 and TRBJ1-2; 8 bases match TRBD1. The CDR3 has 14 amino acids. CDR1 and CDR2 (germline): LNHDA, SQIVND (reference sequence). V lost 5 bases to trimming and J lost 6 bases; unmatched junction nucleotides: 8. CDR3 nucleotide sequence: TGTGCCAGTAGTGTGGACAGGGCAAGTGATGGCTACACCTTC. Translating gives CASSVDRASDGYTF.

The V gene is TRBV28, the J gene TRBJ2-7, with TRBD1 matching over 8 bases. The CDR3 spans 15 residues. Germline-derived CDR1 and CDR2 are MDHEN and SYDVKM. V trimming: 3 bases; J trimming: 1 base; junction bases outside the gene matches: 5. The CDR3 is CASSLDREESYEQYF. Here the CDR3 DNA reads TGTGCCAGCAGTTTGGACAGGGAGGAATCCTACGAGCAGTACTTC.

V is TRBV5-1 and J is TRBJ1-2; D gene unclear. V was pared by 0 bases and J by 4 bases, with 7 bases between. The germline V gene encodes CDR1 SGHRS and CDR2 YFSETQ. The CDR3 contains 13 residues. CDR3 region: CASSLEGGYGYTF. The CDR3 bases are TGCGCCAGCAGCTTGGAAGGCGGCTATGGCTACACCTTC.

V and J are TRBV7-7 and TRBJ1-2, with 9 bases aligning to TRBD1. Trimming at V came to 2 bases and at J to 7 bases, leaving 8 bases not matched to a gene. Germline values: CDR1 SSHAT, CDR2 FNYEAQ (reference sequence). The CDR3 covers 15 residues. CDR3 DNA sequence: TGTGCCAGCAGCTTAAGGGGGGACAGGGAATGTGGCTACACCTTC. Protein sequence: CASSLRGDRECGYTF.

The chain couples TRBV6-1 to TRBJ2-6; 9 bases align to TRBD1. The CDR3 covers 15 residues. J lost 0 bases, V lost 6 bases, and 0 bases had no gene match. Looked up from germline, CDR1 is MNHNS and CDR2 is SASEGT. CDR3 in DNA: TGTGCCAGCAGGACAGGGGGCTCTGGGGCCAACGTCCTGACTTTC. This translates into CASRTGGSGANVLTF.

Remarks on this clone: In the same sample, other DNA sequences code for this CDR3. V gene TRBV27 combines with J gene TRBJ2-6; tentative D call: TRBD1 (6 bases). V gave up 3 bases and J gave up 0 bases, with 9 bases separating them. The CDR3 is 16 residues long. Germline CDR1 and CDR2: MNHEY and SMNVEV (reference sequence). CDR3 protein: CASSFRGSSGANVLTF. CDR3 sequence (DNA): TGTGCCAGCAGTTTCAGGGGCTCCTCTGGGGCCAACGTCCTGACTTTC.

The CDR3 nucleotides read TGCGCCAGCAGCCTTCGGGATGCAGCTAGTAACACTGAAGCTTTCTTT. Protein product: CASSLRDAASNTEAFF. This chain joins TRBV4-1 and TRBJ1-1; D call uncertain. Trimming cost V 4 bases and J 2 bases, with 17 bases left between them. The CDR3 loop spans 16 amino acids. Germline V gives CDR1 MGHRA, CDR2 YSYEKL.

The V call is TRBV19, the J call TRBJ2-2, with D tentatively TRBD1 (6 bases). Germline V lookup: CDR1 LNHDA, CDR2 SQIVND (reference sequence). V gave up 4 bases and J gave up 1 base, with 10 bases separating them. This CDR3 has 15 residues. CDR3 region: CASSTTGENTGELFF. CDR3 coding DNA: TGTGCCAGTAGTACGACAGGAGAGAACACCGGGGAGCTGTTTTTT.

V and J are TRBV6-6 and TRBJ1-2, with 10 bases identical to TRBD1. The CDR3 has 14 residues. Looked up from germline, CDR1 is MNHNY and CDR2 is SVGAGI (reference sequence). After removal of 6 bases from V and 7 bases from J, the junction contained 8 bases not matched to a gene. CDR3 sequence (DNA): TGTGCCAGCAGGGACGGACAGGGGGGTAGTGGCTACACCTTC. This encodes CASRDGQGGSGYTF.

This CDR3 is CASSLEQPGDTQYF. As DNA, the CDR3 is TGTGCCAGCAGCTTGGAGCAGCCCGGGGATACGCAGTATTTT. V usage is TRBV5-6 and J usage is TRBJ2-3; no clear D gene. Germline V gene sequence: CDR1 SGHDT, CDR2 YYEEEE. The CDR3 spans 14 residues. V was trimmed by 0 bases and J by 6 bases, leaving 11 bases between them.

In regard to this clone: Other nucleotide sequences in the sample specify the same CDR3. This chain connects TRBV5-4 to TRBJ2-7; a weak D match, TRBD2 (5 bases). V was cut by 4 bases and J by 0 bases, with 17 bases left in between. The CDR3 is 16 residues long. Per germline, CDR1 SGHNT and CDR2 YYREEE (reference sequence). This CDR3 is CASSPAGRASSYEQYF. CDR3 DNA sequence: TGTGCCAGCAGCCCGGCTGGGCGGGCGAGCTCCTACGAGCAGTACTTC. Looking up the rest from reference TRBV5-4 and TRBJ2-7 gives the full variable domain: ETGVTQSPTHLIKTRGQQVTLRCSSQSGHNTVSWYQQALGQGPQFIFQYYREEENGRGNFPPRFSGLQFPNYSSELNVNALELDDSALYLCASSPAGRASSYEQYFGPGTRLTVT.

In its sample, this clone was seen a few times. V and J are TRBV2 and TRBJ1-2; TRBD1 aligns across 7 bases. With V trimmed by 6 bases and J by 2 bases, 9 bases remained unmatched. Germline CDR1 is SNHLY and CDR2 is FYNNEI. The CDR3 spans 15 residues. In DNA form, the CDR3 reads TGTGCCAGCAGCAGGGGACAGCTAATAAACTATGGCTACACCTTC. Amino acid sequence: CASSRGQLINYGYTF.

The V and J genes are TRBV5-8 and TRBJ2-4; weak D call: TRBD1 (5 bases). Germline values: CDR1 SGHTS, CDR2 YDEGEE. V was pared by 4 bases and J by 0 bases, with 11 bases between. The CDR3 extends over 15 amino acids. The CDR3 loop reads CASSPRQLAKNIQYF. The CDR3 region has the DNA TGTGCCAGCAGCCCCAGACAGTTAGCCAAAAACATTCAGTACTTC.

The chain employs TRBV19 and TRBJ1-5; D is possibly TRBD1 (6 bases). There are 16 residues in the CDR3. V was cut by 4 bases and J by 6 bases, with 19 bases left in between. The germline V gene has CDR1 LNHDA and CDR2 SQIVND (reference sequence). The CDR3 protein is CASSSGWGLNGQPQHF. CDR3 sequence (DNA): TGTGCCAGTAGTAGCGGTTGGGGGCTCAATGGTCAGCCCCAGCATTTT.

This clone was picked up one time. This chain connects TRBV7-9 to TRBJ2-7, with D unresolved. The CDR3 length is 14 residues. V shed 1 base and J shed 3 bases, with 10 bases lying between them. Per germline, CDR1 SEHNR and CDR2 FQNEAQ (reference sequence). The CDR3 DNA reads TGTGCCAGCAGCTTAGATGACTCCTACTACGAGCAGTACTTC. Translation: CASSLDDSYYEQYF.

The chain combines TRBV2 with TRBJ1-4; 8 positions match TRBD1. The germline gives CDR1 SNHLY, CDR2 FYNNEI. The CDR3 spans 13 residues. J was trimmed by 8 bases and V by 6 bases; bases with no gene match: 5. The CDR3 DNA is TGTGCCAGCAGGGACAGGGAGGGGGAAAAACTGTTTTTT. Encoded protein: CASRDREGEKLFF.

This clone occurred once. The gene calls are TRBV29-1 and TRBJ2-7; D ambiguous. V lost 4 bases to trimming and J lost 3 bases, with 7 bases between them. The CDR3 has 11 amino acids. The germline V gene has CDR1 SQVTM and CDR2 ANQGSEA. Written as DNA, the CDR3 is TGCAGCGTTGCAGGAAACTACGAGCAGTACTTC. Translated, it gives CSVAGNYEQYF.

The CDR3 here is CASSRQGRSETQYF. The CDR3 region has the DNA TGTGCCAGTAGCCGACAGGGGAGGTCGGAGACCCAGTACTTC. The J gene is TRBJ2-5, the V gene TRBV19, with TRBD1 matching 8 bases. Germline lookup yields CDR1 LNHDA and CDR2 SQIVND (reference sequence). The CDR3 is 14 residues long. V shed 6 bases, J shed 5 bases, and the junction held 8 bases outside the gene matches.

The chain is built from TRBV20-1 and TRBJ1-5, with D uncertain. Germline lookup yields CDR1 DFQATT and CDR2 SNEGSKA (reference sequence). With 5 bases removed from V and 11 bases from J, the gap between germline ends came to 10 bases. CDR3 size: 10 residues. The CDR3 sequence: CSASVQAQHF. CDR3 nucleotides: TGCAGTGCTTCGGTGCAGGCCCAGCATTTT.

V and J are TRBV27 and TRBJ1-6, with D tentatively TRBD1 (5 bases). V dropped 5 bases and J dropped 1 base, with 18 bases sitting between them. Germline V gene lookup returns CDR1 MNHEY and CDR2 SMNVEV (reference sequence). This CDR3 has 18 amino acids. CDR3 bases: TGTGCCAGCAGTCGGACACAAGACTTACTATCCTATAATTCACCCCTCCACTTT. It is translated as CASSRTQDLLSYNSPLHF.

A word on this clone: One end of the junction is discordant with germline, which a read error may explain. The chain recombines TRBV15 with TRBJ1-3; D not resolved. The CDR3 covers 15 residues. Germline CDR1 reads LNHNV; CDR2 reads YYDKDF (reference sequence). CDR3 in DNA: TGTGCCACCAACAGAGATCCAGGCTCTGGAAACACCATATATTTT. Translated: CATNRDPGSGNTIYF.

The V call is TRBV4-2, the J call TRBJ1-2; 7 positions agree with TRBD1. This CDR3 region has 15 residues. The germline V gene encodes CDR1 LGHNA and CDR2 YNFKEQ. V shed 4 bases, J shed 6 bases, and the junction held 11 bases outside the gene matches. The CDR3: CASSRQTRTGDGYTF. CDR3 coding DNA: TGTGCCAGCAGCCGACAAACCCGGACAGGAGATGGCTACACCTTC.

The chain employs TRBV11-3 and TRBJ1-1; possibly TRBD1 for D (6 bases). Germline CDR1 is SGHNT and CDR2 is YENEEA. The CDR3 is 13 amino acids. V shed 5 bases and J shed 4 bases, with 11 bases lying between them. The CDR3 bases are TGTGCCAGCAGCCTTGGGGGCCGCACTGAAGCTTTCTTT. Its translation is CASSLGGRTEAFF. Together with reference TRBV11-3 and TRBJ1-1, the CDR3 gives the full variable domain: EAGVVQSPRYKIIEKKQPVAFWCNPISGHNTLYWYLQNLGQGPELLIRYENEEAVDDSQLPKDRFSAERLKGVDSTLKIQPAELGDSAVYLCASSLGGRTEAFFGQGTRLTVV.

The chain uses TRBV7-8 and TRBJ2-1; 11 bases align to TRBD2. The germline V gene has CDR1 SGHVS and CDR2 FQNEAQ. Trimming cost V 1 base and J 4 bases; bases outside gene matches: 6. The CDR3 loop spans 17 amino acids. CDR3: CASSLVLAGGSYNEQFF. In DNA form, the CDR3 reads TGTGCCAGCAGCTTAGTGCTAGCGGGAGGCTCTTACAATGAGCAGTTCTTC.

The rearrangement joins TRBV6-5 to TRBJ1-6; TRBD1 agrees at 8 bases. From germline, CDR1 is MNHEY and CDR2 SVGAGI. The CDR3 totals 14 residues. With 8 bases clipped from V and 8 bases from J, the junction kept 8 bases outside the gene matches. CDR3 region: CASVKDRGDSPLHF. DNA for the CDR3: TGTGCCAGCGTGAAAGACAGGGGTGATTCACCCCTCCACTTT.

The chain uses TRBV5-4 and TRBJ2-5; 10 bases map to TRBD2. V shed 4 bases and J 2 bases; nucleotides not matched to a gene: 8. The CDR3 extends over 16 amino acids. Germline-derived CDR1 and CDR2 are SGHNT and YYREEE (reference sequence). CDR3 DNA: TGTGCCAGCAGCAGAGGACTAGCGGTTGCACAAGAGACCCAGTACTTC. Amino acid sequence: CASSRGLAVAQETQYF.